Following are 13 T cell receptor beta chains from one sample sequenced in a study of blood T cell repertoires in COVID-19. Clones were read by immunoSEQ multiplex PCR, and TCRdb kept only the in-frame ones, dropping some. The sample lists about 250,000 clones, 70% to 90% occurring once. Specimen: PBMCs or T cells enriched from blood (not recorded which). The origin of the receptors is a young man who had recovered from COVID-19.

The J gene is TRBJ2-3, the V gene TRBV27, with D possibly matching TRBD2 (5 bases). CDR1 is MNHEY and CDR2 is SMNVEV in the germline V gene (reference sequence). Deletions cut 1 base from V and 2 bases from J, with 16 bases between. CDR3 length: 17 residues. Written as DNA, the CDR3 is TGTGCCAGCAGTTTATGGGGTTCCGGGGAGTCCACAGATACGCAGTATTTT. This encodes CASSLWGSGESTDTQYF.

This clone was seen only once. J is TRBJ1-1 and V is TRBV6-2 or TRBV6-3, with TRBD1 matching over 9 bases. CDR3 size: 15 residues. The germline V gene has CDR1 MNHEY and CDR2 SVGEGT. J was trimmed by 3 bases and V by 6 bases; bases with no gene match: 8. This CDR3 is CASSPQGQGDTEAFF. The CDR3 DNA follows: TGTGCCAGCAGCCCCCAGGGACAGGGAGACACTGAAGCTTTCTTT.

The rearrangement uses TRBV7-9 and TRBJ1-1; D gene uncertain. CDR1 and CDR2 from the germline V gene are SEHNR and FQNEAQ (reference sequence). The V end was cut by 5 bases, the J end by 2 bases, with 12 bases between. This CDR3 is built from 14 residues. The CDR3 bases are TGTGCCAGCAGCGATACGGGTTTTAACACTGAAGCTTTCTTT. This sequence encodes CASSDTGFNTEAFF.

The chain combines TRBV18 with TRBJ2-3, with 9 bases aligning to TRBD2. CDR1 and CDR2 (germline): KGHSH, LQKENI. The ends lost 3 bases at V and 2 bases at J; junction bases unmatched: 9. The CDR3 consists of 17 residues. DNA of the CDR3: TGTGCCAGCTCACCCGGCCTAGCGGGGACCAACACAGATACGCAGTATTTT. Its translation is CASSPGLAGTNTDTQYF. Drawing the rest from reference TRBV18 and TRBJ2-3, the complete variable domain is NAGVMQNPRHLVRRRGQEARLRCSPMKGHSHVYWYRQLPEEGLKFMVYLQKENIIDESGMPKERFSAEFPKEGPSILRIQQVVRGDSAAYFCASSPGLAGTNTDTQYFGPGTRLTVL.

CDR3 amino acids: CASSPGLAENNEQFF. CDR3 nucleotides: TGTGCCAGCAGCCCCGGACTAGCGGAGAACAATGAGCAGTTCTTC. J is TRBJ2-1 and V is TRBV5-4; 10 nucleotides line up with TRBD2. The CDR3 totals 15 residues. Germline trimming cut 4 bases from V and 5 bases from J; bases unmatched to any gene: 6. The germline V gene encodes CDR1 SGHNT and CDR2 YYREEE (reference sequence). Together with reference TRBV5-4 and TRBJ2-1, the CDR3 gives the full variable domain: ETGVTQSPTHLIKTRGQQVTLRCSSQSGHNTVSWYQQALGQGPQFIFQYYREEENGRGNFPPRFSGLQFPNYSSELNVNALELDDSALYLCASSPGLAENNEQFFGPGTRLTVL.

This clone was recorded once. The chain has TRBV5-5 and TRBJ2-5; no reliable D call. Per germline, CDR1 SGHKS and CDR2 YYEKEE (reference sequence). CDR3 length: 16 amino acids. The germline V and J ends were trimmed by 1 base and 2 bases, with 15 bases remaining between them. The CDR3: CASSLTPWSQQETQYF. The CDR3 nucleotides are TGTGCCAGCAGCTTGACCCCCTGGAGCCAGCAAGAGACCCAGTACTTC.

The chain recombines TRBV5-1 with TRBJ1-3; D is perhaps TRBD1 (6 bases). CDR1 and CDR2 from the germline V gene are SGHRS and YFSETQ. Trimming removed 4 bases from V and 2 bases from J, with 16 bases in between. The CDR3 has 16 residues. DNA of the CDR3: TGCGCCAGCAGCGCTTTATTACAGGGCGCTGGAAACACCATATATTTT. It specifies CASSALLQGAGNTIYF.

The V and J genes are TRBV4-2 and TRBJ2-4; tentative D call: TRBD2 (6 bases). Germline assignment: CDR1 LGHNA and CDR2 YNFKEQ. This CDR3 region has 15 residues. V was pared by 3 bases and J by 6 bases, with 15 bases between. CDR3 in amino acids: CASSQPGDLGNIQYF. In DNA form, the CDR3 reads TGTGCCAGCAGCCAGCCGGGGGATCTCGGAAACATTCAGTACTTC.

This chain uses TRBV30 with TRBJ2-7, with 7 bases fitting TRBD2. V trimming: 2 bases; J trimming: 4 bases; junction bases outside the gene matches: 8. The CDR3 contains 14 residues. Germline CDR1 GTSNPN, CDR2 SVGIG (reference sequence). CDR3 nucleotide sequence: TGTGCCTGGAGTCGGGGGAGGGTGCGATACGAGCAGTACTTC. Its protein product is CAWSRGRVRYEQYF.

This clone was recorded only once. The CDR3 sequence is CASSPRGLSNEQYF. The CDR3 coding sequence is TGTGCCAGCAGCCCCAGGGGGCTAAGTAACGAGCAGTACTTC. The rearrangement joins TRBV27 to TRBJ2-7; 8 nucleotides match TRBD1. The CDR3 sequence is 14 residues long. CDR1 MNHEY and CDR2 SMNVEV come from the germline V gene (reference sequence). With 6 bases clipped from V and 5 bases from J, the junction kept 9 bases outside the gene matches.

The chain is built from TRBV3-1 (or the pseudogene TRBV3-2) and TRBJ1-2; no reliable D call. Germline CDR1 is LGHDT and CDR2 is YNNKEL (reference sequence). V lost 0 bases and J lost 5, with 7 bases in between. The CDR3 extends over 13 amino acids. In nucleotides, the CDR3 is TGTGCCAGCAGCCAAGAGGGCAGGTATGGCTACACCTTC. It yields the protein CASSQEGRYGYTF.

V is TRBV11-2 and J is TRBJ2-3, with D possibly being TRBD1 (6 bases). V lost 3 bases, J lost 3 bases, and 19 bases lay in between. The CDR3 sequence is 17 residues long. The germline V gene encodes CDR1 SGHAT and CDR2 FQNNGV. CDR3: CASSFLFETGSTDTQYF. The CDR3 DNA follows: TGTGCCAGCAGCTTTCTCTTCGAGACAGGATCTACAGATACGCAGTATTTT.

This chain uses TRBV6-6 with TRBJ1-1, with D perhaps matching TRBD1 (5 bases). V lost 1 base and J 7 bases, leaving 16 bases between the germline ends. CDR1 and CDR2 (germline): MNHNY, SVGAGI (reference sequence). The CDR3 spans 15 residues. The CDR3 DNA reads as TGTGCCAGCAGTTACTATCAGGGTAAATTGGGTGAAGCTTTCTTT. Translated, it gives CASSYYQGKLGEAFF.